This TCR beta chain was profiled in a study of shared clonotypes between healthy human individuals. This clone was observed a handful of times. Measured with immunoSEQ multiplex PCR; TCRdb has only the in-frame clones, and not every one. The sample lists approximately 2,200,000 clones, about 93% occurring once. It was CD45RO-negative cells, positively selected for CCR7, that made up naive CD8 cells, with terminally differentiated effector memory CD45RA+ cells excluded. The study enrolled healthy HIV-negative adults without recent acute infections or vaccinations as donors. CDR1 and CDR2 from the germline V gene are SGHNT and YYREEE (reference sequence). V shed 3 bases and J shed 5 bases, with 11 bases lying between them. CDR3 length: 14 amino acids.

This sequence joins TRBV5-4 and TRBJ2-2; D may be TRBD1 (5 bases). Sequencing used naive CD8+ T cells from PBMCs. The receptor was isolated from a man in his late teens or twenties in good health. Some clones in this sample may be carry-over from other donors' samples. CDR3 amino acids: CASSSDIRTGELFF. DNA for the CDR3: TGTGCCAGCAGCTCGGACATCAGGACCGGGGAGCTGTTTTTT.